A single T cell receptor beta chain is shown here with its context. Its specificity is not known. The junction had 5 bases not matched to a gene; V was cut back by 6 bases and J by 4 bases. This CDR3 spans 14 amino acids. Germline V gene sequence: CDR1 MNHNS, CDR2 SASEGT. Donors had no recently reported acute infections or vaccinations and were HIV-negative. A deep-level run was used for the assay. Method: immunoSEQ multiplex PCR; TCRdb's copy keeps in-frame clones and lacks some. The sample contains under 2.5 million clones, around 90% of which appear only once. This sample was included in a study of shared clonotypes between healthy human individuals. Study-wide results and limits: Relative to clonotypes present in all four donors, those not shared had lower generation probabilities.

This clonotype originated in a man between 18 and 29 years old in good health. Some clones in this sample may be carry-over from other donors' samples. Sequences were obtained from naive CD4+ T cells from PBMCs. Subset in this sample: CD45RA+ positively selected. The chain is built from TRBV6-1 and TRBJ2-1; TRBD2 agrees at 8 bases. CDR3 in DNA: TGTGCCAGCAGGAAAGCGGGAGATTACAATGAGCAGTTCTTC. Encoded protein: CASRKAGDYNEQFF.